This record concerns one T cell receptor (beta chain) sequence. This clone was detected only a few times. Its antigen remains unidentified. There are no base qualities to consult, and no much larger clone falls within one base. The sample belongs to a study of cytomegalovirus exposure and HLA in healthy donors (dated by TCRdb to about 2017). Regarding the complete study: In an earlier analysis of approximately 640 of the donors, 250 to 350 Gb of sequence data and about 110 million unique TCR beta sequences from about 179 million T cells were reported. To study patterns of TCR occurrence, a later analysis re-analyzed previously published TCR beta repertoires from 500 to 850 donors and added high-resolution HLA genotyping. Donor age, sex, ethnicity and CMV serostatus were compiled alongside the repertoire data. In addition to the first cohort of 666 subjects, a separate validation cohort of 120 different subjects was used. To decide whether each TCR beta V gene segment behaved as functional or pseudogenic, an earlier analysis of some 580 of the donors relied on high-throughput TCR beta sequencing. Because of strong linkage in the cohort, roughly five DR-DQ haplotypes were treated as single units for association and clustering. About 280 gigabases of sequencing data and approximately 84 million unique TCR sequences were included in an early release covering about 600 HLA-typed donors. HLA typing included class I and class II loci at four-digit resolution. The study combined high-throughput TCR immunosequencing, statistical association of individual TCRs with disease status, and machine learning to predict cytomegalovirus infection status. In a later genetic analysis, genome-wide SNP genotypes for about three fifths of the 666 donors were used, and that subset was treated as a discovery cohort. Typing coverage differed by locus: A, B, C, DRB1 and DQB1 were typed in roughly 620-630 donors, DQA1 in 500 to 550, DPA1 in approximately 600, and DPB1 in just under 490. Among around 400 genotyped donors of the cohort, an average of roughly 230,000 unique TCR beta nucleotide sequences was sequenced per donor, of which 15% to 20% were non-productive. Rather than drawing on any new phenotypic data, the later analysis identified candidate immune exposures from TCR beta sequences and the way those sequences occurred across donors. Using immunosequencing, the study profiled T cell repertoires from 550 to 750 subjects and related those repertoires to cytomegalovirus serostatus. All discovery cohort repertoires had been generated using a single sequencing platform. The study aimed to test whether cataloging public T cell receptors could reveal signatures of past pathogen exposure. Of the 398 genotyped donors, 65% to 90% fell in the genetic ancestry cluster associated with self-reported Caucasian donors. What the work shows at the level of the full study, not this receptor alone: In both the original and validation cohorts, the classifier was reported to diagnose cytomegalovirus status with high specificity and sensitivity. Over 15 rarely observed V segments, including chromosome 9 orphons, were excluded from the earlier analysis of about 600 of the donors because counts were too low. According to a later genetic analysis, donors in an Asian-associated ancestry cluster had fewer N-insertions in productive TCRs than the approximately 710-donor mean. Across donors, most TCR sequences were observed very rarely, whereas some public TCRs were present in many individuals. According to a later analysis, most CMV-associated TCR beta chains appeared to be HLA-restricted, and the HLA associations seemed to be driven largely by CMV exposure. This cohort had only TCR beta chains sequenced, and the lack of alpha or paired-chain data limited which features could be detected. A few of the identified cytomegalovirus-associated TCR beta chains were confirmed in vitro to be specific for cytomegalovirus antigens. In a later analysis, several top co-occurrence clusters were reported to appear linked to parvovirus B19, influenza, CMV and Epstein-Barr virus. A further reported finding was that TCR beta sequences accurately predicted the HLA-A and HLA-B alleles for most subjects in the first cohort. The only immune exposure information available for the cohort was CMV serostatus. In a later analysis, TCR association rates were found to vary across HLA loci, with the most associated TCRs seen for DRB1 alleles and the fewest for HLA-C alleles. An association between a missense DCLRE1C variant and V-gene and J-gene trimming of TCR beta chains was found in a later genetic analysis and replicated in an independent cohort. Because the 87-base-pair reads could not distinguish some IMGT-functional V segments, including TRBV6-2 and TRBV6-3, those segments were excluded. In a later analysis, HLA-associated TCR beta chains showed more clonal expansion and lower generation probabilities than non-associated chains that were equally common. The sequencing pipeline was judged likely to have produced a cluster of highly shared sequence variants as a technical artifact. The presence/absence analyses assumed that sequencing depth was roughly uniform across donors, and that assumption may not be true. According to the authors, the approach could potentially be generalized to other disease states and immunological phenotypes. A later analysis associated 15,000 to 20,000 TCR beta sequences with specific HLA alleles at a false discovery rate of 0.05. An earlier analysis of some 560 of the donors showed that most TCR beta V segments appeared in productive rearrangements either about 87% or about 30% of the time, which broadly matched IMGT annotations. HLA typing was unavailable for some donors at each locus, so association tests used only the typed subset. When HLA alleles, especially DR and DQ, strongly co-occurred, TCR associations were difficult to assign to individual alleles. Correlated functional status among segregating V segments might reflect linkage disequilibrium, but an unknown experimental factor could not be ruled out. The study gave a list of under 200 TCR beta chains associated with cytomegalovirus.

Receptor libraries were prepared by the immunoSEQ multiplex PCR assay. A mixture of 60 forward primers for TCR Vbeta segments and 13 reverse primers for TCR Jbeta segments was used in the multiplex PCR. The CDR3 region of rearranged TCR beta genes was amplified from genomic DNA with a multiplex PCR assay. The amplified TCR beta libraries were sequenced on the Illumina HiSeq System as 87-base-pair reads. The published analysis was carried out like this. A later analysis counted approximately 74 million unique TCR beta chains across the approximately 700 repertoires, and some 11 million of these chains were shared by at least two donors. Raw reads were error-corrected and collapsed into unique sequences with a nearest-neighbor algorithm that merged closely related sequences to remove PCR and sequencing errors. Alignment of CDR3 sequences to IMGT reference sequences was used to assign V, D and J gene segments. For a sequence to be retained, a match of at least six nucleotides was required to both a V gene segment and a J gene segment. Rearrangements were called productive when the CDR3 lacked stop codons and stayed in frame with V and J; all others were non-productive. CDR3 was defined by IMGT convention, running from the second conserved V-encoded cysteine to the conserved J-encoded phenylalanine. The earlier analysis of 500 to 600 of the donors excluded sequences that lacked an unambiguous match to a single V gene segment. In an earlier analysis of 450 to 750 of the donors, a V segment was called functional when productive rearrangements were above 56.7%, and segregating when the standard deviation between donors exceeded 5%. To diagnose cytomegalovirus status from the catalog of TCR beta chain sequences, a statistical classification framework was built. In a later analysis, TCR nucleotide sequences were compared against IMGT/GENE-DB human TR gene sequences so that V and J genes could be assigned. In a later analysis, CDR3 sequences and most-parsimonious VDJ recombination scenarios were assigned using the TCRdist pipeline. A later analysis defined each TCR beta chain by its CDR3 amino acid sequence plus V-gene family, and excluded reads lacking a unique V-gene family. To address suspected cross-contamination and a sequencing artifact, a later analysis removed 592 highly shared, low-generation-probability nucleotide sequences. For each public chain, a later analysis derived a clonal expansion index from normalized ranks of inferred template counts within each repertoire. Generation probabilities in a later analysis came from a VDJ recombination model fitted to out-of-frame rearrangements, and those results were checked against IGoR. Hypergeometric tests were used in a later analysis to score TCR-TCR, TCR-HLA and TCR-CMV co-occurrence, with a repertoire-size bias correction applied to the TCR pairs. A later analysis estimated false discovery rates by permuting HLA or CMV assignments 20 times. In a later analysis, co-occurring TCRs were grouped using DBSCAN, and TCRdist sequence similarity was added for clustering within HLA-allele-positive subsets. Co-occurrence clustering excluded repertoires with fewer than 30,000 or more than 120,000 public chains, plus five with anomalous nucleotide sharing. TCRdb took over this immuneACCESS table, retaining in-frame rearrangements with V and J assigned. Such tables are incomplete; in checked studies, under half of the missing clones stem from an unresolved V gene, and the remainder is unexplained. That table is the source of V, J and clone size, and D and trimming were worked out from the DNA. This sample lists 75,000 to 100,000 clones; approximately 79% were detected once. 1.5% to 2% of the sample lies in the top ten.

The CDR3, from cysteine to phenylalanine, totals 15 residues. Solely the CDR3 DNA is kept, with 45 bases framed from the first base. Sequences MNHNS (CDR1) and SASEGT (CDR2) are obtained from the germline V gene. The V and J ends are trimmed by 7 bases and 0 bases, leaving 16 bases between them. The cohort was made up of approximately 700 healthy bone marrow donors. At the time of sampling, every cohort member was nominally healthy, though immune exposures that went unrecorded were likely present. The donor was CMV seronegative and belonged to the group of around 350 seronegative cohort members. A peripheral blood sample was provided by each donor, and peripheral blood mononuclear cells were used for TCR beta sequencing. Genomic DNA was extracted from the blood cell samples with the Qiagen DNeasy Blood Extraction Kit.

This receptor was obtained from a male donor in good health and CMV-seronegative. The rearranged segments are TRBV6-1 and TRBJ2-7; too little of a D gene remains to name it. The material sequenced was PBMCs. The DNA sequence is TGTGCCAGCACCCCTACGACAATCAGCTCCTACGAGCAGTACTTC. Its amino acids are CASTPTTISSYEQYF.